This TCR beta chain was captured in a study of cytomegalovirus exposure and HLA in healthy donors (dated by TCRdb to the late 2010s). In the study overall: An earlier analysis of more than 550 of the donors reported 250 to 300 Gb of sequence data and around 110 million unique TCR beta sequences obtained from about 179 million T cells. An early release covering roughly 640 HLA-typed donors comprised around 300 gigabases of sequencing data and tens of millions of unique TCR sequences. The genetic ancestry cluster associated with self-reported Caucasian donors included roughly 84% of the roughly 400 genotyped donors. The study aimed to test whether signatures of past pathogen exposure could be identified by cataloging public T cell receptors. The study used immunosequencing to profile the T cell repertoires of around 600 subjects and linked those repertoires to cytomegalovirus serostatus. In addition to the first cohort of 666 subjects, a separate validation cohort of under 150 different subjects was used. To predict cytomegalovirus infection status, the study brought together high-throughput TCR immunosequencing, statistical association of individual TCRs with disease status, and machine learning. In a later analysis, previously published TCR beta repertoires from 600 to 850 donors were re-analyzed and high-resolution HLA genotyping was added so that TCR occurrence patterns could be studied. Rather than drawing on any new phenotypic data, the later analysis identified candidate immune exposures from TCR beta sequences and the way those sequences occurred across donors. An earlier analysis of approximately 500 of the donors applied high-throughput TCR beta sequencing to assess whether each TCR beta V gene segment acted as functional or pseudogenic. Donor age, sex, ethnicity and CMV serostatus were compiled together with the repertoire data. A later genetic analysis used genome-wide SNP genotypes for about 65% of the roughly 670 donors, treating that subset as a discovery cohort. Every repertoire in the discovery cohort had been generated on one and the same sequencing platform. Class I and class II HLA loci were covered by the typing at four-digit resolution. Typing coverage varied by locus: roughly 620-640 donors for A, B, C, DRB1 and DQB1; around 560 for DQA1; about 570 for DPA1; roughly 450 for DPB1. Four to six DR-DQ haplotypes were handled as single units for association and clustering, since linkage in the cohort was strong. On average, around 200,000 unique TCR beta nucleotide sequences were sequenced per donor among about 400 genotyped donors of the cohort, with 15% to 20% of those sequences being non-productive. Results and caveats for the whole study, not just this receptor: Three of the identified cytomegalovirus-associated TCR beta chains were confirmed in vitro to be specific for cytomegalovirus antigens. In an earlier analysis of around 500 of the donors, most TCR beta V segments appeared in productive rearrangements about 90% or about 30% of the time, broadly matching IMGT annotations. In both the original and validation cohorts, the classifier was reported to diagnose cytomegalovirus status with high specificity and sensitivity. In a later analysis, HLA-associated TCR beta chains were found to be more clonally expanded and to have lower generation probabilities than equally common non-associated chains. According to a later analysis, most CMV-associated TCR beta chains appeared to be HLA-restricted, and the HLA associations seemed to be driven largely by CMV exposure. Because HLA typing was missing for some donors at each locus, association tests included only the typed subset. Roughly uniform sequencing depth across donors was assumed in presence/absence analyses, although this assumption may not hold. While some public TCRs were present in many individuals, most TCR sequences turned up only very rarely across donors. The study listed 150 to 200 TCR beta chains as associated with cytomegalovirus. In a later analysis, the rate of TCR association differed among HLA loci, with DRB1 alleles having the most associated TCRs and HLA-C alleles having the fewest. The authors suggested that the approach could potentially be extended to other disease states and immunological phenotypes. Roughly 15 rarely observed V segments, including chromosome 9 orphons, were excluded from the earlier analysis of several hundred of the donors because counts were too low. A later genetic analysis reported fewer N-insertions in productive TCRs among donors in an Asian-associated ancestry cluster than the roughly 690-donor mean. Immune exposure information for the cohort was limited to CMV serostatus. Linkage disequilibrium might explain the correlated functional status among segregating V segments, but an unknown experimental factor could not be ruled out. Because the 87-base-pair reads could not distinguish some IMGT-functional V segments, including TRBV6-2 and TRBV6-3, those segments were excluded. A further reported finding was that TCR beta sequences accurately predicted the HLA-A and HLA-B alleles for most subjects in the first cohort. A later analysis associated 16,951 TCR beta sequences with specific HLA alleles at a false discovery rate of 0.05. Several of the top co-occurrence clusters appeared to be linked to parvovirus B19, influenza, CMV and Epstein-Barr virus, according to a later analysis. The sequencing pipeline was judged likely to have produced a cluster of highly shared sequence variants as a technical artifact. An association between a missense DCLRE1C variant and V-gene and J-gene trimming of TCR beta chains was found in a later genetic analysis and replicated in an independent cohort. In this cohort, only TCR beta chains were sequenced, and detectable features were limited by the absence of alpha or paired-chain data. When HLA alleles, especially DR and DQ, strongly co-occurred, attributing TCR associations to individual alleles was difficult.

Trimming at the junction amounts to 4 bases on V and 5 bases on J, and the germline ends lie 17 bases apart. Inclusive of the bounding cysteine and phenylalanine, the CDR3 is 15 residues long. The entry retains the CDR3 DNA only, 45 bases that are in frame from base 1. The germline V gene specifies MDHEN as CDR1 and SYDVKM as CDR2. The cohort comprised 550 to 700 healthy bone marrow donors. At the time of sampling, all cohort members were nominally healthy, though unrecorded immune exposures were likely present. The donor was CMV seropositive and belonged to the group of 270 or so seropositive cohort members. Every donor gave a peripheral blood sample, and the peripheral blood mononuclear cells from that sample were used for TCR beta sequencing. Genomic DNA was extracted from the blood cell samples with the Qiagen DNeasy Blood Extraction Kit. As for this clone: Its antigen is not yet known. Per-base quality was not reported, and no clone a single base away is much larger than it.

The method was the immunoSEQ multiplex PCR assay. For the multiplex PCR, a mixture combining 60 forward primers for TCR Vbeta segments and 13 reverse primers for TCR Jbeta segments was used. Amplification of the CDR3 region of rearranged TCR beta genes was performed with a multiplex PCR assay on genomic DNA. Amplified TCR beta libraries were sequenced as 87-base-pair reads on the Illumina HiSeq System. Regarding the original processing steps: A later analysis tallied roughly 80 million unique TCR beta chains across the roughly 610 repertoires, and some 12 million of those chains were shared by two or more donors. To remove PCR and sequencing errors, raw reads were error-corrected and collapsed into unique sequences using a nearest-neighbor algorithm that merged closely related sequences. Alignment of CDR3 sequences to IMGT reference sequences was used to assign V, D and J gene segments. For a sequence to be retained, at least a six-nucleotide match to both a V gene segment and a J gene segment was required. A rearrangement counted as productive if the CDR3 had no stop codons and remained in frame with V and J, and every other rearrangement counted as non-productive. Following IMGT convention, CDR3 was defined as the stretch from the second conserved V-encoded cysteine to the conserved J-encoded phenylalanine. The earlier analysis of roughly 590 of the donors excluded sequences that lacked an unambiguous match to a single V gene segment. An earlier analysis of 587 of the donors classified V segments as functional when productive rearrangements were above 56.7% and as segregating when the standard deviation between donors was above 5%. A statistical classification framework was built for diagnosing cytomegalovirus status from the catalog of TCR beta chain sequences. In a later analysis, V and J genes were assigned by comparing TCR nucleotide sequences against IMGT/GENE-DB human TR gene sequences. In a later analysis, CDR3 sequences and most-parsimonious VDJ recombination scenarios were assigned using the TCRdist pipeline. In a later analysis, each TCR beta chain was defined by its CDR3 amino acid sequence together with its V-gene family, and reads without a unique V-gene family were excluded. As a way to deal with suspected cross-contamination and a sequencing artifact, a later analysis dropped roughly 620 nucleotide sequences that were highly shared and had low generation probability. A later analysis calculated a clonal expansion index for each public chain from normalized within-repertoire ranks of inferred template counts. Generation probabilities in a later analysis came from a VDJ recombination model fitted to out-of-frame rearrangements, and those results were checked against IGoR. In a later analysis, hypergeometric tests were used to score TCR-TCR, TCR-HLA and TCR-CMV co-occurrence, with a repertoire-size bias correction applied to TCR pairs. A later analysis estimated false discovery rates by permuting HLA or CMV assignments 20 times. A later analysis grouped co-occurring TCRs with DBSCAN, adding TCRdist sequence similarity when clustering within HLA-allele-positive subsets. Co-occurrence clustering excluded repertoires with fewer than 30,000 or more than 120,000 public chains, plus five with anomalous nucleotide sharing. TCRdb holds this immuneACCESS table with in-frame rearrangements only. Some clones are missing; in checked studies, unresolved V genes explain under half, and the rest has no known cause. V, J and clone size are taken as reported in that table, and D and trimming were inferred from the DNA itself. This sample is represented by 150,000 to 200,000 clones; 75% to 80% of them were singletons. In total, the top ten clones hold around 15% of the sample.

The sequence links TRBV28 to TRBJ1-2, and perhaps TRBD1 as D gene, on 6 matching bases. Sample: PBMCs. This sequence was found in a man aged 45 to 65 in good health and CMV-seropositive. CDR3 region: CASSWGREGVYGYTF. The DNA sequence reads TGTGCCAGCAGTTGGGGCAGGGAGGGGGTATATGGCTACACCTTC.